This is a list of T cell receptor beta chains from one sample in a study of neurological immune-mediated disorders. TCRdb reprocessed the 5' RACE reads with MiXCR, giving one entry per CDR3 protein. The table includes 53,000 or so distinct CDR3 sequences, roughly 12% detected once. Sequencing used PBMCs. These receptors originate from a woman aged 55-69 years with HTLV-1-associated myelopathy (HAM/TSP). Both conserved end residues are part of each CDR3. Each record gives: clone size, D gene, J gene, V gene, CDR3 protein, CDR3 DNA. D genes are given only for firm matches. Only some rows state a clone size, as once, few, many or a class for expanded clones.

>.|.|TRBJ1-1|TRBV5-6
CVSSKHQEVCTEAFF
TGTGTCAGCAGTAAGCACCAAGAAGTGTGCACTGAGGCTTTCTTT
>many|TRBD2|TRBJ2-7|TRBV15
CATSRDLGRLAGPGMSYEQYF
TGTGCCACCAGCAGAGATCTCGGTCGACTAGCGGGTCCCGGGATGTCCTACGAGCAGTACTTC
>.|.|TRBJ2-3|TRBV5-1
CASSLSSQGADTQYF
TGCGCCAGCAGCTTATCTAGCCAAGGGGCAGATACGCAGTATTTT
>many|TRBD1|TRBJ2-1|TRBV5-1
CASSRSTGQGDGNEQFF
TGCGCCAGCAGCAGATCCACGGGACAGGGGGATGGCAATGAGCAGTTCTTC
>many|TRBD2|TRBJ2-7|TRBV5-1
CASSLASGISEQYF
TGCGCCAGCAGCTTGGCTAGCGGGATAAGCGAGCAGTACTTC
>many|TRBD2|TRBJ2-1|TRBV20-1
CSASISGSLYEQFF
TGCAGTGCTAGTATTAGCGGGAGTCTTTATGAGCAGTTCTTC
>many|.|TRBJ1-4|TRBV7-2
CASSLKGDNEKLFF
TGTGCCAGCAGCTTAAAGGGGGACAATGAAAAACTGTTTTTT
>many|.|TRBJ2-7|TRBV5-1
CASSLGNYEQYF
TGCGCCAGCAGCTTGGGAAACTACGAGCAGTACTTC
>many|.|TRBJ2-3|TRBV7-2
CASSLDKDTDTQYF
TGTGCCAGCAGCTTAGACAAGGACACAGATACGCAGTATTTT
>many|TRBD1|TRBJ2-7|TRBV27
CASSLRTGLFYEQYF
TGTGCCAGCAGTTTGCGGACAGGTCTCTTCTACGAGCAGTACTTC
>many|.|TRBJ1-1|TRBV10-3
CAIPTSKGFLNTEAFF
TGTGCCATCCCCACCAGCAAGGGGTTTTTGAACACTGAAGCTTTCTTT
>many|.|TRBJ2-6|TRBV5-1
CASSPPDGAGANVLTF
TGCGCCAGCAGCCCACCCGATGGGGCTGGGGCCAACGTCCTGACTTTC
>many|.|TRBJ2-5|TRBV4-1
CASSTLGLQETQYF
TGCGCCAGCAGCACGCTTGGTCTCCAAGAGACCCAGTACTTC
>many|TRBD1|TRBJ2-7|TRBV5-1
CASSLGRGLTYEQYF
TGCGCCAGCAGCTTGGGCAGGGGGCTGACCTACGAGCAGTACTTC
>many|.|TRBJ2-2|TRBV5-1
CASSPRTENTGELFF
TGCGCCAGCAGCCCCCGGACAGAAAACACCGGGGAGCTGTTTTTT
>many|TRBD1|TRBJ1-5|TRBV12-3/TRBV12-4
CASSTTGDRQPQHF
TGTGCCAGCAGTACAACAGGGGACCGTCAGCCCCAGCATTTT
>many|TRBD2|TRBJ2-7|TRBV12-3/TRBV12-4
CASSPVASGSYEQYF
TGTGCCAGCAGTCCAGTGGCTAGCGGGAGCTACGAGCAGTACTTC
>many|.|TRBJ2-7|TRBV27
CASSSLPYEQYF
TGTGCCAGCAGTTCCCTTCCCTACGAGCAGTACTTC
>many|TRBD1|TRBJ2-3|TRBV5-1
CASSLNAGGGTDTQYF
TGCGCCAGCAGCTTGAATGCAGGGGGCGGCACAGATACGCAGTATTTT
>many|TRBD2|TRBJ2-1|TRBV11-3
CASSFGGGRYNEQFF
TGTGCCAGCAGCTTCGGGGGGGGGCGATACAATGAGCAGTTCTTC
>many|.|TRBJ2-1|TRBV5-1
CASSPVGSNEQFF
TGCGCCAGCAGCCCAGTGGGGAGCAATGAGCAGTTCTTC
>many|TRBD2|TRBJ2-7|TRBV20-1
CSARKASGASYEQYF
TGCAGTGCTAGGAAAGCTAGCGGGGCTTCCTACGAGCAGTACTTC
>many|.|TRBJ2-5|TRBV20-1
CSARILKETQYF
TGCAGTGCTAGAATCCTAAAAGAGACCCAGTACTTC
>.|.|TRBJ2-7|TRBV2
CTSSEVGYEQYF
TGTACCAGCAGTGAGGTTGGGTACGAGCAGTACTTC
>many|.|TRBJ1-5|TRBV5-1
CASSLEGGDQPQHF
TGCGCCAGCAGCTTGGAAGGCGGAGATCAGCCCCAGCATTTT
>many|.|TRBJ2-7|TRBV7-3
CASSLMGLTCAYF
TGTGCCAGCAGCTTAATGGGACTGACGTGCGCGTACTTC
>many|.|TRBJ2-6|TRBV7-9
CASSFGGTGANVLTF
TGTGCCAGCAGCTTTGGCGGGACTGGGGCCAACGTCCTGACTTTC
>many|.|TRBJ1-1|TRBV10-3
CATNPLSSGMNTEAFF
TGTGCCACCAATCCCCTTTCTTCAGGGATGAACACTGAAGCTTTCTTT
>many|.|TRBJ2-1|TRBV4-2
CASTLDGSSPYNEQFF
TGTGCCAGCACCCTCGATGGGAGTAGCCCGTACAATGAGCAGTTCTTC
>many|TRBD2|TRBJ2-1|TRBV29-1
CSVELAGGRDNEQFF
TGCAGCGTTGAATTAGCGGGAGGGAGAGACAATGAGCAGTTCTTC
>many|.|TRBJ2-3|TRBV7-2
CASRNPRGSLKTDTQYF
TGTGCCAGCAGAAACCCGAGGGGGAGCCTGAAGACAGATACGCAGTATTTT